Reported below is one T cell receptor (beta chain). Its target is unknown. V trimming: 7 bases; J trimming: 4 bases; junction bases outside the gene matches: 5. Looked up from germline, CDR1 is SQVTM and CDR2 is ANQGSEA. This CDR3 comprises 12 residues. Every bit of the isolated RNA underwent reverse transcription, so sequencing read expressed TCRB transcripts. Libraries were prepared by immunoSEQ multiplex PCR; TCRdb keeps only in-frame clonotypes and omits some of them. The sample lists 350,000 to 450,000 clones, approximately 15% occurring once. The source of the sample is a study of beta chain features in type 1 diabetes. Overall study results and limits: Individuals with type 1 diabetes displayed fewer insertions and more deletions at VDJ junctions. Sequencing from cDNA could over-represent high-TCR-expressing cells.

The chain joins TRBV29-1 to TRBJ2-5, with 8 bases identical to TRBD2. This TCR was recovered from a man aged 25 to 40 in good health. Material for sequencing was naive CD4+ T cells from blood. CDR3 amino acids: CSATLAGETQYF. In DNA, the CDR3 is TGCAGCGCTACGCTAGCGGGAGAGACCCAGTACTTC. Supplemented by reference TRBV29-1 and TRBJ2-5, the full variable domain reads SAVISQKPSRDICQRGTSLTIQCQVDSQVTMMFWYRQQPGQSLTLIATANQGSEATYESGFVIDKFPISRPNLTFSTLTVSNMSPEDSSIYLCSATLAGETQYFGPGTRLLVL.